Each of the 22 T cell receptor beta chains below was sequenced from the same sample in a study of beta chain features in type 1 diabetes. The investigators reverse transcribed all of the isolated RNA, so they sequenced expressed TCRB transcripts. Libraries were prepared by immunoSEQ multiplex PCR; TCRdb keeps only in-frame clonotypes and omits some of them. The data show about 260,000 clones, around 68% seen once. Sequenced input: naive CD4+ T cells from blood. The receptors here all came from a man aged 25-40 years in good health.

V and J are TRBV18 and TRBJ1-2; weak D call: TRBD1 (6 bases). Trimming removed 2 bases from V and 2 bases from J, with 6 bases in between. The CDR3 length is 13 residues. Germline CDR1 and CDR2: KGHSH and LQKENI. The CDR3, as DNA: TGTGCCAGCTCACCAACAGGGAACTATGGCTACACCTTC. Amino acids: CASSPTGNYGYTF.

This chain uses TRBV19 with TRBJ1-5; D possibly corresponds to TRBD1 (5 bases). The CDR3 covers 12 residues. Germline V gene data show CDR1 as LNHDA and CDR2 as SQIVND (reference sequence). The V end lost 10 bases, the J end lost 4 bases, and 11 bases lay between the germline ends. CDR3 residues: CATRAGNQPQHF. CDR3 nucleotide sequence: TGTGCCACCCGGGCAGGGAATCAGCCCCAGCATTTT.

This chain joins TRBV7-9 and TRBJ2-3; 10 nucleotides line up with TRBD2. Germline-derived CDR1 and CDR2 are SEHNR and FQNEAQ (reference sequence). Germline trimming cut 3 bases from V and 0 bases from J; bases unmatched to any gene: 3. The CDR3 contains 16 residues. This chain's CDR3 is CASSLKLAGSTDTQYF. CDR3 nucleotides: TGTGCCAGCAGCTTGAAACTAGCGGGGAGCACAGATACGCAGTATTTT.

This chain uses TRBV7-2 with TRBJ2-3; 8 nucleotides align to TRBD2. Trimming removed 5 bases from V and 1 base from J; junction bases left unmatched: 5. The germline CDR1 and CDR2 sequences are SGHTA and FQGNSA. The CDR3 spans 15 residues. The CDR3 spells CASSISGKGTDTQYF. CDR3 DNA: TGTGCCAGCAGCATTAGCGGGAAAGGCACAGATACGCAGTATTTT.

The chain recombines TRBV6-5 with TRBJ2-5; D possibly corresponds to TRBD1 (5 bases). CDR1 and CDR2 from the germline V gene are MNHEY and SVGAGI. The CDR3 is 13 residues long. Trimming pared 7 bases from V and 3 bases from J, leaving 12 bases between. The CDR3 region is CASTRDGKETQYF. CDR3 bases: TGTGCCAGCACCAGGGATGGGAAAGAGACCCAGTACTTC.

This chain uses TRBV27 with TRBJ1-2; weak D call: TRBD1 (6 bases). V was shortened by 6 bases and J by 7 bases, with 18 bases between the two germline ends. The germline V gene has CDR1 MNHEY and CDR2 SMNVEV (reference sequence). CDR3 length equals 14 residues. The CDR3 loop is CASRHRTVLSGYTF. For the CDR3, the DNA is TGTGCCAGCAGACATCGGACAGTTTTAAGTGGCTACACCTTC.

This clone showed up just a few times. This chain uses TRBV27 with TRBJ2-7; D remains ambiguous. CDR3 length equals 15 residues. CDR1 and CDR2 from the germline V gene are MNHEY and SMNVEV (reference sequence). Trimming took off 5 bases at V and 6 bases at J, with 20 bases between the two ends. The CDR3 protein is CASSPLRDHPLEQYF. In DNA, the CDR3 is TGTGCCAGCAGTCCCCTTCGCGACCACCCTCTCGAGCAGTACTTC.

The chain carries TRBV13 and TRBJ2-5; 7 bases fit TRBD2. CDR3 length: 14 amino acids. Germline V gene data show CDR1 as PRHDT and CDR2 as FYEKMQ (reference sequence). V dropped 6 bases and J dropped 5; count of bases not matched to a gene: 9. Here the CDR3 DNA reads TGTGCCAGCAGAAGAGCAGGGAGGGAGGAGACCCAGTACTTC. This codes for CASRRAGREETQYF. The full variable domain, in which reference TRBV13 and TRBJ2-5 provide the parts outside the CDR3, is AAGVIQSPRHLIKEKRETATLKCYPIPRHDTVYWYQQGPGQDPQFLISFYEKMQSDKGSIPDRFSAQQFSDYHSELNMSSLELGDSALYFCASRRAGREETQYFGPGTRLLVL.

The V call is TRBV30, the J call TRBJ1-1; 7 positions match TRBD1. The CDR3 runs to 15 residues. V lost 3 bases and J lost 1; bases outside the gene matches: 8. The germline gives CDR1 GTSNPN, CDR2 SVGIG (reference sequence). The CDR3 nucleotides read TGTGCCTGGAGCGCAGGCGGGACAGCGAACACTGAAGCTTTCTTT. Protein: CAWSAGGTANTEAFF.

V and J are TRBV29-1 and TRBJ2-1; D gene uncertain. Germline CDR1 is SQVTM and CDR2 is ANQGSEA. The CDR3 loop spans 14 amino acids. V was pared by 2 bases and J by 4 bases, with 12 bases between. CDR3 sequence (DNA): TGCAGCGTTGAAAGGTCCGGATATTACAATGAGCAGTTCTTC. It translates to CSVERSGYYNEQFF.

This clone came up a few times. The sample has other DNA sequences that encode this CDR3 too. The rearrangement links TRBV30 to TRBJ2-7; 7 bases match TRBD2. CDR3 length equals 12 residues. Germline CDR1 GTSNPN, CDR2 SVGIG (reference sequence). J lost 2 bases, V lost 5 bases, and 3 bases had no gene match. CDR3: CAWAGDPYEQYF. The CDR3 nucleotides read TGTGCCTGGGCGGGGGACCCCTACGAGCAGTACTTC.

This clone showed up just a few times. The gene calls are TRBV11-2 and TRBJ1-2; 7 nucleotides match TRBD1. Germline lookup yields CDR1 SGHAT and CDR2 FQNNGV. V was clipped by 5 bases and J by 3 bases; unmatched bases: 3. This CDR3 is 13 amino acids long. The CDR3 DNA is TGTGCCAGCAGCACAGACAGGGACTATGGCTACACCTTC. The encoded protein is CASSTDRDYGYTF.

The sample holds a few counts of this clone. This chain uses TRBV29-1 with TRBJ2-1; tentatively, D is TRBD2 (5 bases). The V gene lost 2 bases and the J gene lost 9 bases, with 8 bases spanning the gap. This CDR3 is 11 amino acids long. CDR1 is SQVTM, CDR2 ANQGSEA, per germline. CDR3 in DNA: TGCAGCGTTGAACCTGGACTTGAGCAGTTCTTC. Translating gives CSVEPGLEQFF.

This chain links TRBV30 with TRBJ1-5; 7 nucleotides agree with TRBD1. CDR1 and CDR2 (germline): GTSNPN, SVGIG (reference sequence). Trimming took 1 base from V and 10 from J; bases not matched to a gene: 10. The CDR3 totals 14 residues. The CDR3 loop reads CAWSAGTASIPQHF. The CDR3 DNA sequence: TGTGCCTGGAGTGCTGGGACAGCCTCTATCCCCCAGCATTTT.

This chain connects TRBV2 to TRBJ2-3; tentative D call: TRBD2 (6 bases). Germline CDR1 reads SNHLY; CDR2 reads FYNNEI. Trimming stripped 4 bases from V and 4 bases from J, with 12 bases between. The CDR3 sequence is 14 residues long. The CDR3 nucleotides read TGTGCCAGCAGTGGGCGGGATTTCGCAGATACGCAGTATTTT. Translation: CASSGRDFADTQYF.

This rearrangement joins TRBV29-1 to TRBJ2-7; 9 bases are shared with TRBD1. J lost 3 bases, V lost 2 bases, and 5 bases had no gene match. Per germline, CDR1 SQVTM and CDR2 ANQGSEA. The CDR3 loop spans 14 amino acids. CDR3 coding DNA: TGCAGCGTTGAAAAGGGACAGGGCATCTACGAGCAGTACTTC. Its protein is CSVEKGQGIYEQYF.

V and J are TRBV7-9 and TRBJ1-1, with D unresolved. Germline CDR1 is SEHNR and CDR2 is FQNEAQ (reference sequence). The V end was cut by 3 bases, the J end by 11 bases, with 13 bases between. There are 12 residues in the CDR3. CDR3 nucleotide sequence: TGTGCCAGCAGCTTCGAGGCCCTTCGCGCTTTCTTT. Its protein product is CASSFEALRAFF.

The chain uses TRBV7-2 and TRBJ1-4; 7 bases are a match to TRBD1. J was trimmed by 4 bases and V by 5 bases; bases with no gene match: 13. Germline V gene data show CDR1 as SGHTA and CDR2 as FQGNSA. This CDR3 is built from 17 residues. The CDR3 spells CASSLTFNRGFNEKLFF. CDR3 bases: TGTGCCAGCAGCCTTACCTTTAACAGGGGTTTTAATGAAAAACTGTTTTTT.

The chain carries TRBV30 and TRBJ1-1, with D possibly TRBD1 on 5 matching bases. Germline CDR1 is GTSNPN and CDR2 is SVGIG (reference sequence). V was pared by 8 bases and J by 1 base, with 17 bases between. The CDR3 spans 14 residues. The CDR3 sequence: CARDSGARNTEAFF. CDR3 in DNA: TGTGCCCGGGACTCCGGGGCGAGGAACACTGAAGCTTTCTTT.

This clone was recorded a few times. In DNA, the CDR3 is TGTGCCTGGAGCCAGGTCCGGGACACATGGAGTCGGCCCCAGCATTTT. Translating gives CAWSQVRDTWSRPQHF. The chain uses TRBV30 and TRBJ1-5; the D gene is possibly TRBD1 (6 bases). The V and J ends lost 3 bases and 9 bases respectively, with 24 bases between them. CDR3 size: 16 residues. From germline, CDR1 is GTSNPN and CDR2 SVGIG (reference sequence).

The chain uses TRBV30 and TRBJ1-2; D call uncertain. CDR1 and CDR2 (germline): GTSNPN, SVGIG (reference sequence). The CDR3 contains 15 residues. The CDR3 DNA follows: TGTGCACTTAGAGAGTCGAGGAGAAGCCGCTATGGCTACACCTTC. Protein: CALRESRRSRYGYTF.

CDR3 sequence: CAWSVRDYGYTF. Here the CDR3 DNA reads TGTGCCTGGAGTGTGAGGGACTATGGCTACACCTTC. The chain carries TRBV30 and TRBJ1-2; no clear D gene. Trimming removed 0 bases at V and 3 bases at J, with 5 bases between. The CDR3 is made up of 12 amino acids. Germline V gene lookup returns CDR1 GTSNPN and CDR2 SVGIG (reference sequence).